The 7 T cell receptor beta chains given below trace back to one sample, sequenced in a study of post-analysis software for immune sequencing data. Findings and caveats of the study: Five or six TRBV segments were significantly more frequent in patients than in controls. TRBV5-6, TRBV5-1 and TRBV20-1 were among these segments.

Their specific antigens are unknown. Prepared TCR beta cDNA libraries contained unique molecular identifiers. MiXCR was run by TCRdb on the PCR reads, yielding one entry per CDR3 protein. The sample shows 350,000 to 500,000 distinct CDR3 sequences, 30% to 45% of them seen only once. The sample taken for sequencing was blood. The receptors come from a girl aged 2-10 years with multiple sclerosis.

The chain is built from TRBV6-5 and TRBJ2-3; D call uncertain. CDR1 MNHEY and CDR2 SVGAGI come from the germline V gene. Trimming left V 0 bases short and J 0 bases short, with 4 bases between. The CDR3 is 14 residues long. The CDR3 DNA follows: TGTGCCAGCAGTTACTCGGTTAGCACAGATACGCAGTATTTT. Translating it yields CASSYSVSTDTQYF.

There are a few counts of this clonotype. The chain uses TRBV10-1 and TRBJ2-5, with TRBD2 matching 12 bases. The CDR3 has 15 residues. CDR1 and CDR2 from the germline V gene are WNHNN and SYGVQD (reference sequence). Trimming at V came to 2 bases and at J to 3 bases, leaving 1 base not matched to a gene. In DNA, the CDR3 is TGCGCCAGCAGTGAGAGACTAGCGGGAGAAGAGACCCAGTACTTC. It specifies CASSERLAGEETQYF.

This clonotype was detected many times. The chain couples TRBV29-1 to TRBJ2-7, with unresolved D. This CDR3 has 14 residues. The germline CDR1 and CDR2 sequences are SQVTM and ANQGSEA. Trimming removed 6 bases from V and 5 bases from J, with 20 bases in between. Here the CDR3 reads CSVFFGPSADEQYF. For the CDR3, the DNA is TGCAGCGTCTTCTTCGGTCCCTCGGCCGACGAGCAGTACTTC.

This clonotype was seen more than once but under ten times. This chain uses TRBV20-1 with TRBJ2-1, with a weak D call TRBD1 (5 bases). Trimming shortened V by 6 bases and J by 2 bases, and 17 bases separated the two germline ends. CDR1 is DFQATT, CDR2 SNEGSKA, per germline (reference sequence). This CDR3 region has 15 residues. DNA of the CDR3: TGCAGTGCATTACTGCAGGGTAGTACCTACAATGAGCAGTTCTTC. As protein: CSALLQGSTYNEQFF.

This clonotype has just a few counts. The chain carries TRBV6-5 and TRBJ2-3; D might be TRBD2 (5 bases). Germline loops: CDR1 MNHEY, CDR2 SVGAGI. V dropped 3 bases and J dropped 0 bases, with 10 bases sitting between them. The CDR3 has 15 residues. CDR3 region: CASSYTAASTDTQYF. CDR3 coding DNA: TGTGCCAGCAGTTATACAGCGGCTAGCACAGATACGCAGTATTTT.

CDR3 amino acids: CASSYRAGLAKNIQYF. CDR3 coding DNA: TGTGCCAGCAGTTACAGGGCGGGATTAGCCAAAAACATTCAGTACTTC. The V and J genes are TRBV6-2 or TRBV6-3 and TRBJ2-4; possibly TRBD2 for D (6 bases). The CDR3 is 16 amino acids. CDR1 is MNHEY, CDR2 SVGEGT, per germline. V was cut by 2 bases and J by 0 bases, with 11 bases left in between.

Only a few counts were recorded for this clonotype. The CDR3 DNA follows: TGCAGTGCTAGCCAAGCGGGAGGCACATGGGAGCAGTTCTTC. As protein: CSASQAGGTWEQFF. V gene TRBV20-1 combines with J gene TRBJ2-1; TRBD2 agrees at 9 bases. This CDR3 region has 14 residues. Unmatched junction bases numbered 10, after V lost 3 bases and J lost 10 bases. Germline assignment: CDR1 DFQATT and CDR2 SNEGSKA (reference sequence).